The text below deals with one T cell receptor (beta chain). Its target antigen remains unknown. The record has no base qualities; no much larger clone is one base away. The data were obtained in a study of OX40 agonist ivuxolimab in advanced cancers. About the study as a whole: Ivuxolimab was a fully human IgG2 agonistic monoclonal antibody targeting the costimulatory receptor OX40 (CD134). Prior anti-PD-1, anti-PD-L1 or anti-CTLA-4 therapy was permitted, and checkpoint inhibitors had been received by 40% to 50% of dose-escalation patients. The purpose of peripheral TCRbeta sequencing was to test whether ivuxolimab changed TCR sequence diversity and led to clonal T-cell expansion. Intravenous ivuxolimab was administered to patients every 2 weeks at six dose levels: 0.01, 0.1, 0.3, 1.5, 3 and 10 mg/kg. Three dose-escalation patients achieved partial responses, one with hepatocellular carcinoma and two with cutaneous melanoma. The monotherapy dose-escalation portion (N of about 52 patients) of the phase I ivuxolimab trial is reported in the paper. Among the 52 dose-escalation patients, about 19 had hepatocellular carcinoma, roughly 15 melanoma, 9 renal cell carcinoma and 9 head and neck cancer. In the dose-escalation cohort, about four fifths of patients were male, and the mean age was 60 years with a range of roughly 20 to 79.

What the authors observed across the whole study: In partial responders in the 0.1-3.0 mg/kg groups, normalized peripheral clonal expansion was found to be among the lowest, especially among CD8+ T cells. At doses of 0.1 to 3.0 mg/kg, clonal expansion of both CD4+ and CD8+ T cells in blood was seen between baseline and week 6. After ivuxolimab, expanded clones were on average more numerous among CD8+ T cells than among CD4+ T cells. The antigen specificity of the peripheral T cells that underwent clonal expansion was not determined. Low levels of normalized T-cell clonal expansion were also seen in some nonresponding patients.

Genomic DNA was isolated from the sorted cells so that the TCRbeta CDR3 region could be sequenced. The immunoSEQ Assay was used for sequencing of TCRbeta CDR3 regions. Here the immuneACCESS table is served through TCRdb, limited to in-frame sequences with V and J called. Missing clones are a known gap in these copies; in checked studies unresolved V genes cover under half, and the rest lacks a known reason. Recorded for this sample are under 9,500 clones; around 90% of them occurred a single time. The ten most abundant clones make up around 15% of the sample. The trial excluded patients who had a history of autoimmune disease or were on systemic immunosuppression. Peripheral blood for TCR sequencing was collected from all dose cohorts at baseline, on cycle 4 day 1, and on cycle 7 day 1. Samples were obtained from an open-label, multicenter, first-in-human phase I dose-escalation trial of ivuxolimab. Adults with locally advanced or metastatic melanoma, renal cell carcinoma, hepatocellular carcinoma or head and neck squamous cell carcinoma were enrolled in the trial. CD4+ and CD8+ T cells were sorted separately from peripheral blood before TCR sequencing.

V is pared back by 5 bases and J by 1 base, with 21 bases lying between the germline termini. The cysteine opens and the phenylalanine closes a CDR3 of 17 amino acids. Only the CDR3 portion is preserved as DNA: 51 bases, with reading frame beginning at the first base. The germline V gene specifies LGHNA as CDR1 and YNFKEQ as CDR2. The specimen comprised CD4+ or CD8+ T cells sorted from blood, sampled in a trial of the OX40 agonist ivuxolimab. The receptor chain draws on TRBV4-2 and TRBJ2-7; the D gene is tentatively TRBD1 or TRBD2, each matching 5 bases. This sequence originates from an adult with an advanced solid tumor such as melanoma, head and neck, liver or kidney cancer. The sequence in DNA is TGTGCCAGCAGCTTGGACTTAAAACAGGCGGTTTCCTACGAGCAGTACTTC. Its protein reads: CASSLDLKQAVSYEQYF.